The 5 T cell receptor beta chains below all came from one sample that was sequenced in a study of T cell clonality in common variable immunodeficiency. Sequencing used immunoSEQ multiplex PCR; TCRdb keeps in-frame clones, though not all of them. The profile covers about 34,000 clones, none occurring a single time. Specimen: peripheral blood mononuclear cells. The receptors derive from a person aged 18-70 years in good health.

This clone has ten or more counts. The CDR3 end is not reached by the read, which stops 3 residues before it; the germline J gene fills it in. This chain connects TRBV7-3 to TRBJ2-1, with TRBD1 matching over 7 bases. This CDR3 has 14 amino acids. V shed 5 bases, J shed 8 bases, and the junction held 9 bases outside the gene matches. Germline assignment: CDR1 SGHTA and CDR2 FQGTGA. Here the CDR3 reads CASSPNRDSDEQFF. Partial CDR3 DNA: TGTGCCAGCAGCCCTAACCGGGACAGCGATGAG. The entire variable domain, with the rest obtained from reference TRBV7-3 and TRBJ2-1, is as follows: GAGVSQTPSNKVTEKGKYVELRCDPISGHTALYWYRQSLGQGPEFLIYFQGTGAADDSGLPNDRFFAVRPEGSVSTLKIQRTERGDSAVYLCASSPNRDSDEQFFGPGTRLTVL.

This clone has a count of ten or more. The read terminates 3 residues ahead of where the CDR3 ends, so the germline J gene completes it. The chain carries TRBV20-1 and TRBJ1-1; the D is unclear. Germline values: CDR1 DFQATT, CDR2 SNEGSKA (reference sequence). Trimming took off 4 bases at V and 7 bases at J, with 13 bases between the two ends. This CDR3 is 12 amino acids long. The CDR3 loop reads CSATRVKSEAFF. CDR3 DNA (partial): TGCAGTGCTACCCGCGTTAAGAGTGAA.

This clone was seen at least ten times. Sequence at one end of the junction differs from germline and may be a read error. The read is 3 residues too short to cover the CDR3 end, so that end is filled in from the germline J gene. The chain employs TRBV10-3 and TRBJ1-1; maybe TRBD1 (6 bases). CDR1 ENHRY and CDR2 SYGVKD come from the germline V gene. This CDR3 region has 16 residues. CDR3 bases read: TGTGCCATCAGTGATCCCGGAGGGGGTGTGAAGACTGAA. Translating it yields CAISDPGGGVKTE. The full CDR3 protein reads CAISDPGGGVKTEAFF.

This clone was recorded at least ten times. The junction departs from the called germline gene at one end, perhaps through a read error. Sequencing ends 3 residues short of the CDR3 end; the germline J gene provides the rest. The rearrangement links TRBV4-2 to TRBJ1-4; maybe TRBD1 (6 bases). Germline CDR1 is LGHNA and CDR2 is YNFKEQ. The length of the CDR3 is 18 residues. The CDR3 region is CASSHTGGGGRANEKLFF. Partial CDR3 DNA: TGCGCCAGCAGCCATACTGGCGGGGGCGGAAGGGCTAATGAAAAA.

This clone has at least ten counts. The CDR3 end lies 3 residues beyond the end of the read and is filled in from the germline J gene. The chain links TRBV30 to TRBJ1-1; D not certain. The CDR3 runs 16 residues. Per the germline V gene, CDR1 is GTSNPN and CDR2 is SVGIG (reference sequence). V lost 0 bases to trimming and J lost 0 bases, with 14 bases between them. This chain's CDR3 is CAWSVDGLDMNTEAFF. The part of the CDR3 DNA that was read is TGTGCCTGGAGTGTGGACGGACTTGACATGAACACTGAA.